This TCR beta chain was sequenced during a study of shared clonotypes between healthy human individuals. Here immunoSEQ multiplex PCR was the method, and the copy in TCRdb shows in-frame clones only, minus some. Seen here are approximately 2,000,000 clones, about 90% observed once, and the top ten hold around 0.35%. On this clone itself: The antigen remains undetermined.

This CDR3 spans 14 amino acids. Germline assignment: CDR1 SGHAT and CDR2 FQNNGV. The V end lost 6 bases, the J end lost 3 bases, and 14 bases lay between the germline ends. Study results and limitations: A handful of donors shared 4.5% to 6.5% of their naive CD4 clonotypes. Sharing of clonotypes among donors was expected to vary with sequencing depth. Among the subsets, naive ones generally showed larger estimated richness than memory ones.

The chain employs TRBV11-2 and TRBJ1-2; TRBD1 might be the D (5 bases). This clonotype was obtained from a man aged 18 to 30 in good health. Some clones in this sample may be carry-over from other donors' samples. The sample taken for sequencing was naive CD4+ T cells from PBMCs. The subset is: CD45RA+ positively selected. CDR3 sequence reads: CASSSTGTDYGYTF. In nucleotides, the CDR3 is TGTGCCAGCAGTTCTACTGGGACGGACTATGGCTACACCTTC.